The next 8 T cell receptor beta chains were all read from a single sample in a study of T-cell memory formation after mild COVID-19 (dated by TCRdb to about 2021). Receptor amplification or capture employed 5' RACE. Sequencing was carried out with an Illumina NovaSeq 6000. TCRdb reanalyzed the raw reads on its own, using fastp at Q25 for trimming and MiXCR for clone calling, and kept in-frame beta chains. Each entry is one CDR3 protein sequence, shown with its most common DNA and genes. The sample records 90,000 to 120,000 distinct CDR3 sequences, around 14% of which are singletons. Approximately 43% of the sample rests with the top ten. The sequenced sample consisted of PBMCs or a T cell subset sorted from them (not recorded which). These receptors all come from a man aged 18 to 30 who had mild COVID-19 (a few samples of this study predate the infection). The sample titles of this study are shuffled in the database, so cell type and time point are left out; the donor was told from shared clones.

The chain links TRBV4-1 to TRBJ2-7; a weak D match, TRBD1 (6 bases). Germline V lookup: CDR1 MGHRA, CDR2 YSYEKL. CDR3 length: 16 amino acids. Trimming cost V 1 base and J 2 bases, with 15 bases left between them. CDR3: CASSQVEGTGTYEQYF. The CDR3 bases are TGCGCCAGCAGCCAAGTGGAAGGAACAGGGACCTACGAGCAGTACTTC.

This clonotype was seen only a few times. CDR3 in DNA: TGTGCCAGCATCGAATTTGGGGGCACCGGGGAGCTGTTTTTT. It encodes CASIEFGGTGELFF. The chain combines TRBV5-5 with TRBJ2-2; D is perhaps TRBD1 or TRBD2 (5 bases each). The CDR3 contains 14 residues. V shed 6 bases and J shed 4 bases, with 13 bases lying between them. Germline V CDR1 and CDR2: SGHKS, YYEKEE (reference sequence).

This clonotype occurred a few times. This chain joins TRBV4-1 and TRBJ1-5; no reliable D call. The CDR3 runs 15 residues. CDR1 is MGHRA, CDR2 YSYEKL, per germline. Trimming shortened V by 1 base and J by 11 bases, and 18 bases separated the two germline ends. The CDR3, as DNA: TGCGCCAGCAGCCAAGTGACCGCGGAGGTCGGGTCCCAGCATTTT. Translating gives CASSQVTAEVGSQHF.

This clonotype showed up just a few times. The CDR3 sequence is CATSRSTGSYEQYF. For the CDR3, the DNA is TGTGCCACCAGCAGATCCACAGGGTCCTACGAGCAGTACTTC. The chain employs TRBV15 and TRBJ2-7; D might be TRBD1 (6 bases). Trimming left V 2 bases short and J 1 base short, with 9 bases between. CDR3 length: 14 amino acids. CDR1 and CDR2 from the germline V gene are LNHNV and YYDKDF (reference sequence).

The V and J genes are TRBV2 and TRBJ2-7; D is perhaps TRBD1 (5 bases). The CDR3 extends over 13 amino acids. Looked up from germline, CDR1 is SNHLY and CDR2 is FYNNEI. The V end was cut by 7 bases, the J end by 0 bases, with 10 bases between. CDR3 sequence (DNA): TGTGCCAGCACTCAGGGCAGCTCCTACGAGCAGTACTTC. It encodes CASTQGSSYEQYF.

This clonotype was counted between two and nine times. The rearrangement joins TRBV4-2 to TRBJ2-1, with TRBD2 identical over 10 bases. Germline CDR1 reads LGHNA; CDR2 reads YNFKEQ. The CDR3 covers 15 residues. J was trimmed by 6 bases and V by 0 bases; bases with no gene match: 2. The CDR3 DNA sequence: TGTGCCAGCAGCCAAGATAGCGGGGGGCCCAATGAGCAGTTCTTC. This encodes CASSQDSGGPNEQFF.

This clonotype was recorded at least ten times. J is TRBJ1-1 and V is TRBV7-9; no definite D call. The V end was cut by 1 base, the J end by 3 bases, with 12 bases between. The CDR3 runs to 15 residues. The germline CDR1 and CDR2 sequences are SEHNR and FQNEAQ (reference sequence). This CDR3 reads CASSLDRFWDTEAFF. The CDR3 nucleotides read TGTGCCAGCAGCTTAGATCGTTTTTGGGACACTGAAGCTTTCTTT.

This clonotype was counted at least ten times. The rearrangement joins TRBV12-3 or TRBV12-4 to TRBJ2-4; perhaps D is TRBD1 or TRBD2 (5 bases each). The CDR3 consists of 17 residues. V lost 6 bases, J lost 8 bases, and 26 bases lay in between. CDR3 residues: CASSPSRGAKGRDIQYF. CDR3 sequence (DNA): TGTGCCAGCAGCCCGAGCCGGGGCGCGAAGGGGAGAGACATTCAGTACTTC.